Shown below are 10 T cell receptor beta chains from a single sample sequenced in a study of regulatory T cells in long-lasting Graves disease. Time point noted: newly diagnosed GD, antithyroid drugs for less than 3 months. PBMC-extracted RNA yielded the TCR library. Arm-PCR with iRepertoire HTBI primers amplified the CDR3 regions for these TCR beta libraries. TCRdb processed the multiplex PCR reads anew with MiXCR; each CDR3 protein has one entry. The data contain fewer than 650,000 distinct CDR3 sequences, approximately 15% of them singletons. The same data also contributed to another study, on T cells in Graves' hyperthyroidism and ophthalmopathy.

Sequenced here: peripheral blood mononuclear cells (PBMCs), sampled at new diagnosis, from a patient treated with antithyroid drugs. These receptors were obtained from a woman aged 30 to 39 with Graves disease.

The V gene is TRBV11-1, the J gene TRBJ2-3, with D maybe TRBD2 (6 bases). This CDR3 spans 15 amino acids. Germline assignment: CDR1 SGHAT and CDR2 FQDESV (reference sequence). The V end was cut by 3 bases, the J end by 2 bases, with 12 bases between. The CDR3 bases are TGTGCCAGCAGCTTCTCCGGGAGCGACACAGATACGCAGTATTTT. This codes for CASSFSGSDTDTQYF.

Of note for this clonotype: A much larger clone sits a single nucleotide away, making a read error possible. CDR3: CSARGLVYKQYF. CDR3 sequence (DNA): TGCAGTGCTAGGGGACTAGTCTACAAGCAGTACTTC. The chain joins TRBV20-1 to TRBJ2-7, with 8 bases matching TRBD2. The germline CDR1 and CDR2 sequences are DFQATT and SNEGSKA (reference sequence). This CDR3 has 12 amino acids.

This clonotype showed up just a few times. The rearrangement joins TRBV29-1 to TRBJ2-1; no reliable D call. Germline loops: CDR1 SQVTM, CDR2 ANQGSEA. The length of the CDR3 is 13 residues. The ends were cut back, 3 bases at V and 12 bases at J, with 18 bases in the middle. The CDR3 loop is CSVDPPSPRVQFF. CDR3 nucleotide sequence: TGCAGCGTTGATCCCCCCTCCCCTAGGGTGCAGTTCTTC.

The gene calls are TRBV20-1 and TRBJ2-3, with 10 positions matching TRBD2. The V gene end was trimmed by 6 bases and the J gene end by 3 bases; junction bases not matched to a gene: 6. Per the germline V gene, CDR1 is DFQATT and CDR2 is SNEGSKA (reference sequence). This CDR3 spans 14 amino acids. CDR3: CSANSGRLTDTQYF. The CDR3 DNA reads as TGCAGTGCAAATAGCGGGAGGTTAACAGATACGCAGTATTTT.

This chain joins TRBV14 and TRBJ1-1, with 7 bases lining up with TRBD1. V shed 2 bases, J shed 2 bases, and the junction held 11 bases outside the gene matches. CDR1 is SGHDN and CDR2 is FVKESK in the germline V gene. The CDR3 has 17 amino acids. This CDR3 reads CASSQFPGTAPNTEAFF. CDR3 bases: TGTGCCAGCAGCCAATTTCCCGGGACAGCACCAAACACTGAAGCTTTCTTT. The variable domain in full, completed from reference TRBV14 and TRBJ1-1, reads EAGVTQFPSHSVIEKGQTVTLRCDPISGHDNLYWYRRVMGKEIKFLLHFVKESKQDESGMPNNRFLAERTGGTYSTLKVQPAELEDSGVYFCASSQFPGTAPNTEAFFGQGTRLTVV.

In its sample, this clonotype was seen many times. The J gene is TRBJ2-7, the V gene TRBV10-3; D perhaps matches TRBD1 (6 bases). The germline gives CDR1 ENHRY, CDR2 SYGVKD. The CDR3 spans 14 residues. Trimming took off 4 bases at V and 4 bases at J, with 14 bases between the two ends. CDR3: CAISAMDSLYEQYF. CDR3 DNA sequence: TGTGCCATCAGTGCGATGGACAGTCTGTACGAGCAGTACTTC.

In this sample, this clonotype turned up a few times. The V call is TRBV5-4, the J call TRBJ2-5, with 9 bases lining up with TRBD2. Germline CDR1 is SGHNT and CDR2 is YYREEE (reference sequence). The CDR3 runs 14 residues. V was clipped by 9 bases and J by 6 bases; unmatched bases: 12. The CDR3 protein is CAIPDSGSGKTQYF. CDR3 coding DNA: TGTGCCATTCCCGATAGCGGGAGTGGGAAGACCCAGTACTTC.

This clonotype was counted a few times. The J gene is TRBJ2-1, the V gene TRBV20-1; D might be TRBD2 (6 bases). Germline lookup yields CDR1 DFQATT and CDR2 SNEGSKA (reference sequence). V dropped 3 bases and J dropped 10 bases, with 25 bases sitting between them. The CDR3 is 16 residues long. The CDR3 DNA reads TGCAGTGCTAGCGCCTCGGCTAGCAGGAGGGCGCGGGAGCAGTTCTTC. This gives the protein CSASASASRRAREQFF.

This clonotype appeared a few times. This chain connects TRBV5-1 to TRBJ1-6; D is undetermined. CDR3 length equals 15 residues. The V and J ends lost 0 bases and 10 bases respectively, with 14 bases between them. Germline V gives CDR1 SGHRS, CDR2 YFSETQ. CDR3 in amino acids: CASSLGDSDQSPLHF. CDR3 nucleotide sequence: TGCGCCAGCAGCTTGGGAGATTCCGATCAGTCACCCCTCCACTTT.

This clonotype was counted at least ten times. The rearrangement uses TRBV28 and TRBJ2-3, with D tentatively TRBD1 (6 bases). Trimming left V 2 bases short and J 5 bases short, with 8 bases between. Germline V lookup: CDR1 MDHEN, CDR2 SYDVKM. The CDR3 contains 13 residues. The CDR3 nucleotides read TGTGCCAGCAGTTTAAACAGGGTAGATACGCAGTATTTT. Amino acids: CASSLNRVDTQYF.